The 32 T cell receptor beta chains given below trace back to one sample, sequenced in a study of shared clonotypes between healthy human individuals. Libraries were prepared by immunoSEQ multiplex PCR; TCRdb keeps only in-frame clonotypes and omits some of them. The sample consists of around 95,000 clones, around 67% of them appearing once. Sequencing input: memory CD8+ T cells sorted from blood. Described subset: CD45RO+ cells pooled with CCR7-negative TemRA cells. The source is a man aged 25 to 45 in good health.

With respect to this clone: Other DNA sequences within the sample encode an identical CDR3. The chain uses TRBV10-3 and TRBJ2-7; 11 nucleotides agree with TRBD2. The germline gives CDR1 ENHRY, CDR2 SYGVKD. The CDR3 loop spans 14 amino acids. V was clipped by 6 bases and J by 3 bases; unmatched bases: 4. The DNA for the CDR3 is TGTGCCATCAGCACCGGGACTAGCGGCTACGAGCAGTACTTC. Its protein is CAISTGTSGYEQYF.

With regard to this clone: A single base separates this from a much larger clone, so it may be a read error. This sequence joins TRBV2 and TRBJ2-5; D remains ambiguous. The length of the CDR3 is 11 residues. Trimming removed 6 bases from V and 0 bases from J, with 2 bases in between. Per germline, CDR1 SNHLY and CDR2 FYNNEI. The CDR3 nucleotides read TGTGCCAGCAGCTACCAAGAGACCCAGTACTTC. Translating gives CASSYQETQYF. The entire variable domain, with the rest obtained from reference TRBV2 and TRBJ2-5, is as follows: EPEVTQTPSHQVTQMGQEVILRCVPISNHLYFYWYRQILGQKVEFLVSFYNNEISEKSEIFDDQFSVERPDGSNFTLKIRSTKLEDSAMYFCASSYQETQYFGPGTRLLVL.

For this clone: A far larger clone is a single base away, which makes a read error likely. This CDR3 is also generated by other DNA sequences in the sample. In DNA, the CDR3 is TGTGCCAGCAGTTTGTACTACGAGCAGTACTTC. This codes for CASSLYYEQYF. This chain connects TRBV28 to TRBJ2-7; D remains unclear. The CDR3 is made up of 11 amino acids. Trimming left V 3 bases short and J 3 bases short, with 3 bases between. Germline V lookup: CDR1 MDHEN, CDR2 SYDVKM.

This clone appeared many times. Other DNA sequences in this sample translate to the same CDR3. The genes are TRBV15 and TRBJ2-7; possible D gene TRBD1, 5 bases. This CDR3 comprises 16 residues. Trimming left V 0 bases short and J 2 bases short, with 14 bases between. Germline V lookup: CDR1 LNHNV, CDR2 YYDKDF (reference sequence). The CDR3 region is CATSREKDSSTYEQYF. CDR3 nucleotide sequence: TGTGCCACCAGCAGAGAAAAAGACAGTTCGACCTACGAGCAGTACTTC.

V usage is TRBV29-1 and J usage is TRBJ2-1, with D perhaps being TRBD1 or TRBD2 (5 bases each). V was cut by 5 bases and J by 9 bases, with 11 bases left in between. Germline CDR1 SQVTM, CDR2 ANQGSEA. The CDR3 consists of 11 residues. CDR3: CSVLTGGEQFF. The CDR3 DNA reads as TGCAGCGTTTTGACTGGGGGTGAGCAGTTCTTC.

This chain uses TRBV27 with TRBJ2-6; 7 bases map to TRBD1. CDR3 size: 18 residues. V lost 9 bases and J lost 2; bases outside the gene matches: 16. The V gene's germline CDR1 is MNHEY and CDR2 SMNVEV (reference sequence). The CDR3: CASTHDRVGAAGANVLTF. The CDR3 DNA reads TGTGCCAGTACTCATGACAGGGTTGGGGCAGCTGGGGCCAACGTCCTGACTTTC.

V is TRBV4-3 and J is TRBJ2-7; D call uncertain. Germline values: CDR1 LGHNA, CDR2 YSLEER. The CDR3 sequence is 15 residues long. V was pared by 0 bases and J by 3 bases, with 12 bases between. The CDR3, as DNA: TGCGCCAGCAGCCAAGATTTTGGGAACAGCTACGAGCAGTACTTC. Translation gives CASSQDFGNSYEQYF.

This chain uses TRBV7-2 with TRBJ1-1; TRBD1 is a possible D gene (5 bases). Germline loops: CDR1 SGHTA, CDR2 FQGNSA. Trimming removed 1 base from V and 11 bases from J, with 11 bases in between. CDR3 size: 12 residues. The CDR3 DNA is TGTGCCAGCAGCTTAGACAGGAGGATGGCTTTCTTT. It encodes CASSLDRRMAFF.

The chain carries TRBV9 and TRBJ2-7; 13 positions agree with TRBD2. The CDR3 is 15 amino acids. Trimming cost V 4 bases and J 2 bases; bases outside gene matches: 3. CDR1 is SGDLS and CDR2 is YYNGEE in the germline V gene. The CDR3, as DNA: TGTGCCAGCAGCCCTACTAGCGGGAGGGCCTACGAGCAGTACTTC. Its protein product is CASSPTSGRAYEQYF.

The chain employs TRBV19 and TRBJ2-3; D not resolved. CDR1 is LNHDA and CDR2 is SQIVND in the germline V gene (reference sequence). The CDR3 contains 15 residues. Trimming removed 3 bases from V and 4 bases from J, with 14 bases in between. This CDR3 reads CASSIVGNHPDTQYF. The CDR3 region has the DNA TGTGCCAGTAGTATTGTGGGAAATCATCCAGATACGCAGTATTTT.

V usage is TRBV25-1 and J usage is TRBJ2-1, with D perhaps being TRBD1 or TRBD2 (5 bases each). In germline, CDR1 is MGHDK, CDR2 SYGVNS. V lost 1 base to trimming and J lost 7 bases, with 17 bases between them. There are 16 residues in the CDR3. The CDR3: CASSESSSPGPNEQFF. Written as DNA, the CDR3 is TGTGCCAGCAGTGAATCCTCCAGTCCGGGACCGAATGAGCAGTTCTTC. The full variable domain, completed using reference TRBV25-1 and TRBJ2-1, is EADIYQTPRYLVIGTGKKITLECSQTMGHDKMYWYQQDPGMELHLIHYSYGVNSTEKGDLSSESTVSRIRTEHFPLTLESARPSHTSQYLCASSESSSPGPNEQFFGPGTRLTVL.

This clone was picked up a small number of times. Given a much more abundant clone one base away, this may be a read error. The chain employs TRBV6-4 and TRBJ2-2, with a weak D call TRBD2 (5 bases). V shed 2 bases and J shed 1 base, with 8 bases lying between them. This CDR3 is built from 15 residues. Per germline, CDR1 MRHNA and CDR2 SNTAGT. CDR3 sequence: CASSDGRENTGELFF. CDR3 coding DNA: TGTGCCAGCAGTGACGGGAGAGAGAACACCGGGGAGCTGTTTTTT.

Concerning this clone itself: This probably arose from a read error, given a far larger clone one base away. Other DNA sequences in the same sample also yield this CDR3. The DNA for the CDR3 is TGTGCCAGCAGCCCCGCCCTAGCGGGACAGCTAGAGACCCAATACTTC. It yields the protein CASSPALAGQLETQYF. The V gene is TRBV11-2, the J gene TRBJ2-5; 9 bases map to TRBD2. CDR1 is SGHAT, CDR2 FQNNGV, per germline. There are 16 residues in the CDR3.

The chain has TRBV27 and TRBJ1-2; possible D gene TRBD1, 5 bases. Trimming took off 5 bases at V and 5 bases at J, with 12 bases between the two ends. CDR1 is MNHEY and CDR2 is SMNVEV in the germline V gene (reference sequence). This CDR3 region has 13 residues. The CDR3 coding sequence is TGTGCCAGCAGTCGTGACAGTCTATATGGCTACACCTTC. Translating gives CASSRDSLYGYTF.

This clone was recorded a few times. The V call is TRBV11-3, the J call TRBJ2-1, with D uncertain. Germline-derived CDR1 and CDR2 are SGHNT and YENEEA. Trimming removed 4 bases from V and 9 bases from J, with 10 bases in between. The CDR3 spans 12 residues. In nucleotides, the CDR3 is TGTGCCAGCAGCTCGGCAGCCCGTGAGCAGTTCTTC. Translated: CASSSAAREQFF.

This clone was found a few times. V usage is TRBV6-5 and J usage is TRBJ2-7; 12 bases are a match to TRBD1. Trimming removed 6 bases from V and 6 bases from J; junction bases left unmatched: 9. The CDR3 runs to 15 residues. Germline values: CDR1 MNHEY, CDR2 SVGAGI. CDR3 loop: CASRNPGQGAGEQYF. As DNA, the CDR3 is TGTGCCAGCAGAAATCCGGGACAGGGGGCCGGCGAGCAGTACTTC.

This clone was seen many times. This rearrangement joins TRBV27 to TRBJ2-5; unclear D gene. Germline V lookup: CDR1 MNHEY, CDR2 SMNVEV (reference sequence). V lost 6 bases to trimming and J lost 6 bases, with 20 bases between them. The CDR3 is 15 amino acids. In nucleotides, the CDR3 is TGTGCCAGCAGACCCGACCGTCCGGTGGGAAAGACCCAGTACTTC. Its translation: CASRPDRPVGKTQYF.

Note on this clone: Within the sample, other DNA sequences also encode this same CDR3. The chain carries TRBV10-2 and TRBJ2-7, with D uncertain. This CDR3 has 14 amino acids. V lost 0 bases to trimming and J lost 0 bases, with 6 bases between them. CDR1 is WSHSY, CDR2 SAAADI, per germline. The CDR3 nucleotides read TGCGCCAGCAGTGAGTCAGGCAGCTCCTACGAGCAGTACTTC. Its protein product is CASSESGSSYEQYF.

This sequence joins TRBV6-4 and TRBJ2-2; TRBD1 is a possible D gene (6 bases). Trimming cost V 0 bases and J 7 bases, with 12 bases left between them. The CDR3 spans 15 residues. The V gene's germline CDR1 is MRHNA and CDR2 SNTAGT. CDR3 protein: CASSDSSQGSGELFF. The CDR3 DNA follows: TGTGCCAGCAGTGACTCCTCGCAGGGGAGCGGGGAGCTGTTTTTT.

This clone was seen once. This CDR3 reads CARNPPLVLEPETQYF. The CDR3 DNA reads as TGTGCCAGGAACCCGCCTTTGGTACTCGAACCGGAGACCCAGTACTTC. The chain combines TRBV21-1 with TRBJ2-5; TRBD2 is the table's D call and was not checked against the DNA. TRBV21-1 is tagged as a pseudogene. CDR3 length equals 16 residues.

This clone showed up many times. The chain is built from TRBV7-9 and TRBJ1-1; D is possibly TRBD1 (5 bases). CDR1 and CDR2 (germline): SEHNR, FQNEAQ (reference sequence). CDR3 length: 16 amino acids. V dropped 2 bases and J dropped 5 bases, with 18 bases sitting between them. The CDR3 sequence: CASSLHSRGVRTEAFF. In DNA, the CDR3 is TGTGCCAGCAGCTTACACAGTCGGGGGGTAAGGACTGAAGCTTTCTTT.

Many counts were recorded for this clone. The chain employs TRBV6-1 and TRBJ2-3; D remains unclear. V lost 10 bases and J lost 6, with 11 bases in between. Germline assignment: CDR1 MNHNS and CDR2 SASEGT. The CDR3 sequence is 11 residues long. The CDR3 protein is CATSPMDTQYF. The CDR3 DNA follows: TGTGCCACGAGCCCGATGGATACGCAGTATTTT.

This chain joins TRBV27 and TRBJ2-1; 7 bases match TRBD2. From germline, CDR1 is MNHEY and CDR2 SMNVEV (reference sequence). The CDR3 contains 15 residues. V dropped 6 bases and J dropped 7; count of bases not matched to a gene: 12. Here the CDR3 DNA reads TGTGCCAGCAGCATCCCGGCGGGAGCGTCTAATGAGCAGTTCTTC. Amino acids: CASSIPAGASNEQFF.

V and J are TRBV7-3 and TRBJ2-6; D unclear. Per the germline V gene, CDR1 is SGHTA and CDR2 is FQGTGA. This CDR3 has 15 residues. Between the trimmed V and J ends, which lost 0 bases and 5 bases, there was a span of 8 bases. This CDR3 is CASSLTQVWANVLTF. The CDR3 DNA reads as TGTGCCAGCAGCTTAACTCAGGTCTGGGCCAACGTCCTGACTTTC.

CDR3 DNA: TGTGCCAGCAGCTCACTAGCGGGGCGCACCGGGGAGCTGTTTTTT. As protein: CASSSLAGRTGELFF. The chain couples TRBV2 to TRBJ2-2, with 10 nucleotides matching TRBD2. The V gene end was trimmed by 6 bases and the J gene end by 4 bases; junction bases not matched to a gene: 5. The CDR3 spans 15 residues. Germline CDR1 SNHLY, CDR2 FYNNEI.

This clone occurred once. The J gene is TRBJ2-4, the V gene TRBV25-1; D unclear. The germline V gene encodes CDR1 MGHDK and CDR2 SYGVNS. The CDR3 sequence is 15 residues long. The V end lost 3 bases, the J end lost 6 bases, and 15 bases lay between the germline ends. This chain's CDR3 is CASSDIQEVRNIQYF. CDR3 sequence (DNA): TGTGCCAGCAGTGACATTCAGGAAGTACGAAACATTCAGTACTTC.

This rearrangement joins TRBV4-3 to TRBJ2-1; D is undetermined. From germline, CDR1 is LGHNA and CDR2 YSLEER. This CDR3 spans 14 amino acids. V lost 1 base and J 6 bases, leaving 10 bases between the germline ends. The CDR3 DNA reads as TGCGCCAGCAGCCAAGCCCCCGTCGGCAATGAGCAGTTCTTC. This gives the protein CASSQAPVGNEQFF.

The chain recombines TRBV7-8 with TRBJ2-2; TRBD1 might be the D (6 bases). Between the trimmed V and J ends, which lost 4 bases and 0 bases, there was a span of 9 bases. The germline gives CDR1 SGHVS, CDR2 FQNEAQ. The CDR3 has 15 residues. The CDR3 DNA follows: TGTGCCAGCAGCTCCGGGACAACGAACACCGGGGAGCTGTTTTTT. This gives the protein CASSSGTTNTGELFF. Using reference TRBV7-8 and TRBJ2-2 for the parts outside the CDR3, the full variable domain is GAGVSQSPRYKVAKRGQDVALRCDPISGHVSLFWYQQALGQGPEFLTYFQNEAQLDKSGLPSDRFFAERPEGSVSTLKIQRTQQEDSAVYLCASSSGTTNTGELFFGEGSRLTVL.

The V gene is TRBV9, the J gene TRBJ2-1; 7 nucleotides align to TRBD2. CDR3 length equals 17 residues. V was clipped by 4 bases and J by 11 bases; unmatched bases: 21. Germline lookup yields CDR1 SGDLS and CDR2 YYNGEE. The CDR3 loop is CASSPPFGGSPLEQQFF. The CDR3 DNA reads TGTGCCAGCAGCCCCCCTTTCGGCGGGAGCCCTCTTGAGCAGCAGTTCTTC.

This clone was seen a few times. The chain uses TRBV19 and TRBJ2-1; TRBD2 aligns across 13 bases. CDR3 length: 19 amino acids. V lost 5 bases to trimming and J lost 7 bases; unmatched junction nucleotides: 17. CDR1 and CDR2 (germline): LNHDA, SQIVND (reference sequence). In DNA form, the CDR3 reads TGTGCCAGTAGTTCACCGTGGACTAGCGGGAGTTCGCCGGAGAATGAGCAGTTCTTC. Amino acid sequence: CASSSPWTSGSSPENEQFF.

The DNA for the CDR3 is TGTGCCAGCAGCTTCCCCTCCGGGGGGACCATCAATGAGCAGTTCTTC. The encoded protein is CASSFPSGGTINEQFF. The chain employs TRBV13 and TRBJ2-1; 7 bases agree with TRBD2. Germline-derived CDR1 and CDR2 are PRHDT and FYEKMQ (reference sequence). This CDR3 region has 16 residues. V lost 3 bases and J lost 6; bases outside the gene matches: 11.

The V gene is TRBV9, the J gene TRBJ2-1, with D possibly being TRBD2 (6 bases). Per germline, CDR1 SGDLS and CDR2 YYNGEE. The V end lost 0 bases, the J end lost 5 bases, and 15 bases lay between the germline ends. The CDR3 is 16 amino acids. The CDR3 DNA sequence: TGTGCCAGCAGCGTAGTACCCCGGGGAGGAAACAATGAGCAGTTCTTC. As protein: CASSVVPRGGNNEQFF.